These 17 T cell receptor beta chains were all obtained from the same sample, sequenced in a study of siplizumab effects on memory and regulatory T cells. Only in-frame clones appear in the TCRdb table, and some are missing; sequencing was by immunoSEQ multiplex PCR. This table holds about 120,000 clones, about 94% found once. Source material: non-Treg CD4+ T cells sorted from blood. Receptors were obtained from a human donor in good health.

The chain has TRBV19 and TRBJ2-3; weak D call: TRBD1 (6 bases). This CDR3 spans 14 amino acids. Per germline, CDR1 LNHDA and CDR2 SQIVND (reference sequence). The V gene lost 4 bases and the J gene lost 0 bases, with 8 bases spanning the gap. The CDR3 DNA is TGTGCCAGTAGTAACACAGGGAGCACAGATACGCAGTATTTT. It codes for CASSNTGSTDTQYF.

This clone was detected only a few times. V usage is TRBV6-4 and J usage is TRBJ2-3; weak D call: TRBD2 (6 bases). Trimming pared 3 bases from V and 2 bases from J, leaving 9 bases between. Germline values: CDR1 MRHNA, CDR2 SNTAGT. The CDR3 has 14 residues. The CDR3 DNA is TGTGCCAGCAGTGAGGGCGGGGACACAGATACGCAGTATTTT. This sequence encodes CASSEGGDTDTQYF.

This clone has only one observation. Here the CDR3 reads CASSQDTVYGYTF. The CDR3 coding sequence is TGTGCCAGCAGCCAGGACACCGTCTATGGCTACACCTTC. This chain joins TRBV7-3 and TRBJ1-2; TRBD1 might be the D (5 bases). Per the germline V gene, CDR1 is SGHTA and CDR2 is FQGTGA. Deletions cut 5 bases from V and 4 bases from J, with 11 bases between. The CDR3 length is 13 residues.

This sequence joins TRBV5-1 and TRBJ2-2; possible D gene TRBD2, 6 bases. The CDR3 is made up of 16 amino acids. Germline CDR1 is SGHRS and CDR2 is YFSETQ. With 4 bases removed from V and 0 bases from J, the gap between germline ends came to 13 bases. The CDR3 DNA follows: TGCGCCAGCAGCGTTTCTAGCGCAGCGAACACCGGGGAGCTGTTTTTT. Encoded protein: CASSVSSAANTGELFF.

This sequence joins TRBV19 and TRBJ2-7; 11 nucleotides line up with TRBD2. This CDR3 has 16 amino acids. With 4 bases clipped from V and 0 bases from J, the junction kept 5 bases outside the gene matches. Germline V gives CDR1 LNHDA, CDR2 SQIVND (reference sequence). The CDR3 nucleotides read TGTGCCAGTAGTAGGATGGGGACTAGCGGCTCCTACGAGCAGTACTTC. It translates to CASSRMGTSGSYEQYF. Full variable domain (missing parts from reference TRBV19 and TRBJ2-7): DGGITQSPKYLFRKEGQNVTLSCEQNLNHDAMYWYRQDPGQGLRLIYYSQIVNDFQKGDIAEGYSVSREKKESFPLTVTSAQKNPTAFYLCASSRMGTSGSYEQYFGPGTRLTVT.

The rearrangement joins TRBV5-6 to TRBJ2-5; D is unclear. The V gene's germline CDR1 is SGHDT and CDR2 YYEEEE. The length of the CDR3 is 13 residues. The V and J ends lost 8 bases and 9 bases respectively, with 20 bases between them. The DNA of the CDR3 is TGTGCCAGTTCCCTCCTTCGGAGTGGGGCCCAGTACTTC. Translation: CASSLLRSGAQYF.

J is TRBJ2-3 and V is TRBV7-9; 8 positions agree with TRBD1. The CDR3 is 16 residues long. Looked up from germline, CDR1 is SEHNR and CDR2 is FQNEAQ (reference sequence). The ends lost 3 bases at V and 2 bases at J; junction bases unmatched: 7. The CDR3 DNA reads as TGTGCCAGCAGCTTGGCCCAGGGGGCTCCCACAGATACGCAGTATTTT. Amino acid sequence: CASSLAQGAPTDTQYF.

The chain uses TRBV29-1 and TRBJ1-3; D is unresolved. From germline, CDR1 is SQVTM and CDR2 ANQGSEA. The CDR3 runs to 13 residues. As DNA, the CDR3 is TGCAGTGCCTATAGGGCCACTGGAAACACCATATATTTT. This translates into CSAYRATGNTIYF.

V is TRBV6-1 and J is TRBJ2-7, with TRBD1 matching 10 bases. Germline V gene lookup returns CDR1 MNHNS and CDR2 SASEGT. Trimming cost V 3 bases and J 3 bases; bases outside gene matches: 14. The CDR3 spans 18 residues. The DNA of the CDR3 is TGTGCCAGCAGTGATCCTCCTAACCGGGACAGGGGCCTCTACGAGCAGTACTTC. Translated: CASSDPPNRDRGLYEQYF.

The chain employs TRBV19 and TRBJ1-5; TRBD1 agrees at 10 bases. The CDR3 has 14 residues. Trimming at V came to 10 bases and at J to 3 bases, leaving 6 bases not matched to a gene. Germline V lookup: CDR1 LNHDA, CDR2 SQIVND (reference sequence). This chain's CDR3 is CATRQGAVNQPQHF. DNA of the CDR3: TGTGCCACCCGACAGGGGGCAGTCAATCAGCCCCAGCATTTT.

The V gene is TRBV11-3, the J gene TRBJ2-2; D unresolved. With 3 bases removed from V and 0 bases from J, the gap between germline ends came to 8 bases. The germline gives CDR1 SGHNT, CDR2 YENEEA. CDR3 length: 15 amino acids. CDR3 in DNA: TGTGCCAGCAGCTTTCTAGGCGCGAACACCGGGGAGCTGTTTTTT. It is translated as CASSFLGANTGELFF.

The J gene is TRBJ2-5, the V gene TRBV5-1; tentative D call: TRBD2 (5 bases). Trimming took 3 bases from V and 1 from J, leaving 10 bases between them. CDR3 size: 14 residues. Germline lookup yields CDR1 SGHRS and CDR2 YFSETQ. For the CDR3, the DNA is TGCGCCAGCAGCTCTTCCGGGATCCAAGAGACCCAGTACTTC. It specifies CASSSSGIQETQYF.

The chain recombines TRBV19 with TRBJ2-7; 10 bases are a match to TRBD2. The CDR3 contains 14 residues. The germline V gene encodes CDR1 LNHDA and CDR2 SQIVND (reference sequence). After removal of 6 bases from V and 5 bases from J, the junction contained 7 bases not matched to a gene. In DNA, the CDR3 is TGTGCCAGTAGGCTAGCGGGAGAAATCGACGAGCAGTACTTC. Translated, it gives CASRLAGEIDEQYF. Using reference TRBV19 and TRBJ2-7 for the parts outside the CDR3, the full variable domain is DGGITQSPKYLFRKEGQNVTLSCEQNLNHDAMYWYRQDPGQGLRLIYYSQIVNDFQKGDIAEGYSVSREKKESFPLTVTSAQKNPTAFYLCASRLAGEIDEQYFGPGTRLTVT.

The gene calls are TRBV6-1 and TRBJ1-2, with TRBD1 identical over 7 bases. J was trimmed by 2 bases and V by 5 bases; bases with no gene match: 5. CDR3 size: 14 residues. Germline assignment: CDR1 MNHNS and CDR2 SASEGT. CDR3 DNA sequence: TGTGCCAGCAGTAAGAGGGGGCAGAACTATGGCTACACCTTC. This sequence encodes CASSKRGQNYGYTF.

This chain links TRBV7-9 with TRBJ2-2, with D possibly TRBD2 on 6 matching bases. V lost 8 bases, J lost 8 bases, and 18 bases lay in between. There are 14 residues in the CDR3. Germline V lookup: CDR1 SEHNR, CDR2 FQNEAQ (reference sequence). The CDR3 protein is CASEPGLSSGELFF. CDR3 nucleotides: TGTGCCAGCGAACCGGGACTGTCGTCGGGGGAGCTGTTTTTT.

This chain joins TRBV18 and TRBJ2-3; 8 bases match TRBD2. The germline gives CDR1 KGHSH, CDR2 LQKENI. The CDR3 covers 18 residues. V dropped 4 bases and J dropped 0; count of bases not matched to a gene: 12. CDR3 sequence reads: CASSLGALASGSTDTQYF. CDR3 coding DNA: TGTGCCAGCTCACTGGGGGCTCTGGCTAGCGGGAGCACAGATACGCAGTATTTT.

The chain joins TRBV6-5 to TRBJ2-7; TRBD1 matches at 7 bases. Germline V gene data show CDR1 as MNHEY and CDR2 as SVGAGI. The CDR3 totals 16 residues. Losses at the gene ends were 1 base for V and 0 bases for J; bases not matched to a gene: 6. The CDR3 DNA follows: TGTGCCAGCAGTTACTATAACAGGGGCATCTCCTACGAGCAGTACTTC. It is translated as CASSYYNRGISYEQYF.